These 2 T cell receptor beta chains originate from one sample sequenced in a study of response to subunit inactivated influenza vaccine. TCRdb redid the calling of the RT-PCR reads with MiXCR, one entry per CDR3 protein. In the table there are 450,000 to 700,000 distinct CDR3 sequences, around 13% of which are singletons. The sequenced sample was PBMCs from blood, obtained about 13 days after vaccination. These receptors all come from a man aged 50-59 years who received an inactivated influenza vaccine.

The rearrangement uses TRBV29-1 and TRBJ1-1; TRBD1 matches 8 bases. The CDR3 covers 14 residues. J gave up 0 bases and V 5 bases, and 5 bases lay outside the gene matches. The germline V gene has CDR1 SQVTM and CDR2 ANQGSEA. CDR3 DNA: TGCAGCGTTTGGTCGGGACAGGTGAACACTGAAGCTTTCTTT. Translated: CSVWSGQVNTEAFF.

V is TRBV4-2 and J is TRBJ2-3; 11 nucleotides align to TRBD2. V dropped 4 bases and J dropped 6; count of bases not matched to a gene: 9. Germline V gene data show CDR1 as LGHNA and CDR2 as YNFKEQ. This CDR3 has 16 amino acids. CDR3 DNA sequence: TGTGCCAGCAGCCGCAACCCGGGACTAGCGGCCGATACGCAGTATTTT. It codes for CASSRNPGLAADTQYF.